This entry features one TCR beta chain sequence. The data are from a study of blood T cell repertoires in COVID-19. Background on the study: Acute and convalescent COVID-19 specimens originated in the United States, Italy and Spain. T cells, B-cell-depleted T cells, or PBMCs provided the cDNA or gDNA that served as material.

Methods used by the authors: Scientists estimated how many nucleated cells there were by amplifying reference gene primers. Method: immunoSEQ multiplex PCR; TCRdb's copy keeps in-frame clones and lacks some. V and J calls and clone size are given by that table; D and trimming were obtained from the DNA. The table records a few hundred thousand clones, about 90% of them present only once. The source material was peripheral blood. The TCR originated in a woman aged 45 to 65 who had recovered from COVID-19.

The CDR3 region has the DNA TGTGCCAGCAGTTGGCGGCTAGGAGGCTCCTACGAGCAGTACTTC. It encodes CASSWRLGGSYEQYF. This chain connects TRBV27 to TRBJ2-7; D is possibly TRBD2 (5 bases). V lost 4 bases to trimming and J lost 0 bases, with 13 bases between them. The CDR3 has 15 amino acids. Germline CDR1 and CDR2: MNHEY and SMNVEV (reference sequence).